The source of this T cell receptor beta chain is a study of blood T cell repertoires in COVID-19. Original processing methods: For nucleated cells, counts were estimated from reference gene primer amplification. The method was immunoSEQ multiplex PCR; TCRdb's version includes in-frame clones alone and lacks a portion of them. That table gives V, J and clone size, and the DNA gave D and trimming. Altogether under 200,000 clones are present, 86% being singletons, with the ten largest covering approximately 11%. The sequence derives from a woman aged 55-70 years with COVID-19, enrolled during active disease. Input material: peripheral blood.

CDR3 nucleotides: TGTGCCAGCAGTATCACAGGGTATGGGGCCAACGTCCTGACTTTC. It yields the protein CASSITGYGANVLTF. V gene TRBV28 combines with J gene TRBJ2-6, with a tentative D call TRBD1 (6 bases). V lost 5 bases and J lost 3, with 11 bases in between. The CDR3 contains 15 residues. Germline loops: CDR1 MDHEN, CDR2 SYDVKM.